A single sample gave rise to the 23 T cell receptor beta chains below, sequenced in a study of CD8+ T cells in alopecia areata. Treatment indicated: oral pan-JAK inhibitor, 5-10 mg twice daily. Extracted RNA was reverse transcribed into cDNA, the sequencing template. TCRdb's table, derived via immunoSEQ multiplex PCR, lists solely in-frame clones and lacks some. Of about 200,000 clones in the sample, 60% were seen once. This specimen was CD4+ T cells sorted from blood, taken at week 24, from a patient treated with tofacitinib. The receptors come from a human donor with alopecia areata.

The rearrangement joins TRBV29-1 to TRBJ1-2; 7 bases line up with TRBD1. Germline loops: CDR1 SQVTM, CDR2 ANQGSEA. With V trimmed by 2 bases and J by 6 bases, 6 bases remained unmatched. This CDR3 comprises 13 residues. CDR3 coding DNA: TGCAGCGTTGAATTGTTAACAGGGGATGGCTACACCTTC. Amino acid sequence: CSVELLTGDGYTF.

This clone appeared a few times. The genes are TRBV29-1 and TRBJ2-7, with TRBD2 matching over 8 bases. The germline CDR1 and CDR2 sequences are SQVTM and ANQGSEA. This CDR3 is built from 12 residues. V dropped 7 bases and J dropped 7; count of bases not matched to a gene: 9. The CDR3 reads CSARGGKGEQYF. Written as DNA, the CDR3 is TGCAGCGCCCGCGGGGGGAAAGGGGAGCAGTACTTC.

The genes are TRBV5-6 and TRBJ2-5, with D perhaps TRBD2 (6 bases). Trimming stripped 1 base from V and 7 bases from J, with 8 bases between. CDR1 SGHDT and CDR2 YYEEEE come from the germline V gene. This CDR3 has 12 residues. CDR3 protein: CASSLRRGTQYF. The DNA for the CDR3 is TGTGCCAGCAGCTTGAGGCGGGGGACCCAGTACTTC.

The chain joins TRBV30 to TRBJ1-2; D unclear. V lost 2 bases and J lost 6, with 16 bases in between. Germline V gene lookup returns CDR1 GTSNPN and CDR2 SVGIG (reference sequence). The CDR3 has 14 residues. CDR3 loop: CAWSQREYLHGYTF. For the CDR3, the DNA is TGTGCCTGGAGTCAGAGGGAATATCTCCATGGCTACACCTTC.

The chain carries TRBV29-1 and TRBJ1-2, with D possibly TRBD1 on 5 matching bases. V gave up 0 bases and J gave up 6 bases, with 8 bases separating them. Per the germline V gene, CDR1 is SQVTM and CDR2 is ANQGSEA. CDR3 length equals 12 residues. The CDR3 loop is CSVEEGPNGYTF. The CDR3 region has the DNA TGCAGCGTTGAAGAGGGGCCTAATGGCTACACCTTC.

The gene calls are TRBV29-1 and TRBJ2-5, with a possible D match to TRBD2 (6 bases). The CDR3 is 15 amino acids. CDR1 is SQVTM and CDR2 is ANQGSEA in the germline V gene. V was trimmed by 4 bases and J by 0 bases, leaving 15 bases between them. As DNA, the CDR3 is TGCAGCGTTGTTGTGCTAGCGAGGTACCAAGAGACCCAGTACTTC. This sequence encodes CSVVVLARYQETQYF. Supplemented by reference TRBV29-1 and TRBJ2-5, the full variable domain reads SAVISQKPSRDICQRGTSLTIQCQVDSQVTMMFWYRQQPGQSLTLIATANQGSEATYESGFVIDKFPISRPNLTFSTLTVSNMSPEDSSIYLCSVVVLARYQETQYFGPGTRLLVL.

This clone was seen a handful of times. Other nucleotide sequences in the sample specify the same CDR3. The chain recombines TRBV6-1 with TRBJ2-2, with TRBD2 matching 11 bases. Germline CDR1 is MNHNS and CDR2 is SASEGT. The junction had 6 bases not matched to a gene; V was cut back by 1 base and J by 8 bases. CDR3 length equals 16 residues. CDR3 DNA: TGTGCCAGCAGTGAAGTAGCGGGGGGGGCATCGGGGGAGCTGTTTTTT. This encodes CASSEVAGGASGELFF.

The chain is built from TRBV4-1 and TRBJ2-7; tentatively, D is TRBD1 or TRBD2 (6 bases each). The germline CDR1 and CDR2 sequences are MGHRA and YSYEKL. The germline V and J ends were trimmed by 0 bases and 3 bases, with 30 bases remaining between them. This CDR3 spans 21 amino acids. The CDR3 coding sequence is TGCGCCAGCAGCCAAGATCTATTAGTAGGAGGGGGTCAAAACAACGACTACGAGCAGTACTTC. Protein sequence: CASSQDLLVGGGQNNDYEQYF.

The J gene is TRBJ1-1, the V gene TRBV29-1; D not resolved. V dropped 2 bases and J dropped 1 base, with 8 bases sitting between them. This CDR3 has 13 amino acids. The germline CDR1 and CDR2 sequences are SQVTM and ANQGSEA. CDR3 protein: CSVESEKNTEAFF. The CDR3 DNA reads TGCAGCGTTGAATCAGAAAAGAACACTGAAGCTTTCTTT.

The chain carries TRBV15 and TRBJ2-7; 9 bases fit TRBD1. The germline V gene encodes CDR1 LNHNV and CDR2 YYDKDF (reference sequence). There are 15 residues in the CDR3. Losses at the gene ends were 1 base for V and 3 bases for J; bases not matched to a gene: 4. The CDR3 DNA follows: TGTGCCACCAGCAGAGGAGTGACAGGGGGCTACGAGCAGTACTTC. Its translation is CATSRGVTGGYEQYF.

The chain has TRBV4-3 and TRBJ2-6, with D possibly matching TRBD1 (6 bases). V was shortened by 1 base and J by 1 base, with 23 bases between the two germline ends. The germline CDR1 and CDR2 sequences are LGHNA and YSLEER. This CDR3 comprises 21 residues. DNA of the CDR3: TGCGCCAGCAGCCAAGTAACAGGGAAAGGGTCCCCACTATCTGGGGCCAACGTCCTGACTTTC. Residues: CASSQVTGKGSPLSGANVLTF.

The DNA for the CDR3 is TGTGCCTGGAGGGGGAAGCACGAGCAGTACTTC. The encoded protein is CAWRGKHEQYF. This chain joins TRBV30 and TRBJ2-7; no clear D. Deletions cut 3 bases from V and 5 bases from J, with 8 bases between. The CDR3 consists of 11 residues. The V gene's germline CDR1 is GTSNPN and CDR2 SVGIG (reference sequence).

V and J are TRBV10-3 and TRBJ1-6; D remains unclear. Per the germline V gene, CDR1 is ENHRY and CDR2 is SYGVKD. The CDR3 contains 14 residues. The V gene lost 3 bases and the J gene lost 10 bases, with 13 bases spanning the gap. The CDR3 DNA follows: TGTGCCATCAGTGATCTACCCTCCGTCTCACCCCTCCACTTT. It encodes CAISDLPSVSPLHF.

This clone showed up just once. The rearrangement uses TRBV5-1 and TRBJ2-3; 9 bases match TRBD2. Trimming removed 2 bases from V and 1 base from J; junction bases left unmatched: 2. Per germline, CDR1 SGHRS and CDR2 YFSETQ. This CDR3 comprises 15 residues. DNA for the CDR3: TGCGCCAGCAGCTTCTTAGCGGGGGGCACAGATACGCAGTATTTT. Amino acid sequence: CASSFLAGGTDTQYF.

The gene calls are TRBV27 and TRBJ1-2, with unresolved D. V lost 7 bases and J 4 bases, leaving 16 bases between the germline ends. CDR3 length equals 14 residues. The germline V gene has CDR1 MNHEY and CDR2 SMNVEV (reference sequence). CDR3 bases: TGTGCCAGCAAGCCCGAGATTTTTGCCTATGGCTACACCTTC. Its protein product is CASKPEIFAYGYTF.

The chain employs TRBV25-1 and TRBJ2-1; D is possibly TRBD1 or TRBD2 (5 bases each). The germline V gene has CDR1 MGHDK and CDR2 SYGVNS. V was clipped by 9 bases and J by 6 bases, with 15 bases between them. The CDR3 consists of 13 residues. CDR3 in DNA: TGTGCCAGTTCTGACCGAGGGGTCAATGAGCAGTTCTTC. As protein: CASSDRGVNEQFF.

CDR3 bases: TGTGCCAGCTCACCGGGTCATAACTATGGCTACACCTTC. Translating gives CASSPGHNYGYTF. The chain carries TRBV18 and TRBJ1-2; D gene ambiguous. CDR1 is KGHSH, CDR2 LQKENI, per germline. V was cut by 3 bases and J by 1 base, with 6 bases left in between. The CDR3 loop spans 13 amino acids.

V gene TRBV2 combines with J gene TRBJ2-7; tentative D call: TRBD1 (5 bases). Germline V gene data show CDR1 as SNHLY and CDR2 as FYNNEI. V gave up 5 bases and J gave up 7 bases, with 9 bases separating them. CDR3 length equals 11 residues. The chain's CDR3 is CASSYSGEQYF. The CDR3 bases are TGTGCCAGCAGTTATTCAGGGGAGCAGTACTTC.

J is TRBJ1-2 and V is TRBV29-1; D not certain. Between the trimmed V and J ends, which lost 3 bases and 8 bases, there was a span of 13 bases. Germline-derived CDR1 and CDR2 are SQVTM and ANQGSEA. The CDR3 is 12 amino acids. CDR3 protein: CSVEVSRRGYTF. The CDR3 nucleotides read TGCAGCGTTGAGGTCAGCCGCCGGGGCTACACCTTC.

The J gene is TRBJ1-4, the V gene TRBV10-2; D is uncertain. CDR1 is WSHSY and CDR2 is SAAADI in the germline V gene. V shed 3 bases and J shed 8 bases, with 13 bases lying between them. CDR3 length: 14 residues. The CDR3 reads CASSDGGTGEKLFF. The CDR3 DNA reads TGCGCCAGCAGTGACGGCGGAACGGGGGAAAAACTGTTTTTT.

In this sample, this clone turned up once. The chain combines TRBV29-1 with TRBJ1-2, with D unclear. CDR3 length: 13 amino acids. The germline V gene encodes CDR1 SQVTM and CDR2 ANQGSEA. Trimming left V 5 bases short and J 0 bases short, with 10 bases between. The CDR3 is CSVIPRSNYGYTF. In nucleotides, the CDR3 is TGCAGCGTTATTCCGAGATCTAACTATGGCTACACCTTC.

This clone appeared once. V gene TRBV4-3 combines with J gene TRBJ1-2; 7 positions match TRBD1. From germline, CDR1 is LGHNA and CDR2 YSLEER. This CDR3 has 18 amino acids. Losses at the gene ends were 1 base for V and 3 bases for J; bases not matched to a gene: 14. CDR3 nucleotide sequence: TGCGCCAGCAGCCAAGTGAATGCCGGGACAGCCGGCTACTATGGCTACACCTTC. Protein: CASSQVNAGTAGYYGYTF.

This clone showed up just a few times. This chain connects TRBV29-1 to TRBJ2-3; D is undetermined. The CDR3 is 13 residues long. V was pared by 7 bases and J by 2 bases, with 13 bases between. Germline CDR1 is SQVTM and CDR2 is ANQGSEA. CDR3 sequence (DNA): TGCAGCGCCAAATCACTTCTCACAGATACGCAGTATTTT. It codes for CSAKSLLTDTQYF.